Listed here is a single T cell receptor beta chain. The CDR3 loop spans 16 amino acids. This specimen belongs to a study of cytomegalovirus exposure and HLA in healthy donors. PCR employed 60 Vbeta and 13 Jbeta primers. TCRdb keeps only in-frame clones here, not all; method: immunoSEQ multiplex PCR. The table has some 150,000 clones, around 79% seen once; the top ten hold 6.3%. The sample comprised PBMCs. The sequence was obtained from a man aged 35 to 55 in good health and CMV-seropositive. The genes are TRBV21-1 and TRBJ1-1; no DNA check was done on the table's D call, TRBD1. TRBV21-1 is a documented pseudogene. CDR3 nucleotide sequence: TGTGCCAGCAGCAAAGAAGAGGGGGTTGGGAACACTGAAGCTTTCTTT. As protein: CASSKEEGVGNTEAFF.